The TCR beta chain under discussion was sequenced for a study of T cell responses to AZD1222 COVID-19 vaccine. Turning to this clone: Its antigen is currently unknown.

Pooled together were second doses at about 4 or about 12 weeks. Study-wide points: Sampling that yielded the repertoires occurred only after the peak T cell response. The CD4 TCRs associated with vaccination extended across spike and predominated at 160-218 and 743-854. Among the donors, most were white British and more were female, and clonal diversity was possibly underestimated.

Produced via immunoSEQ multiplex PCR; TCRdb's table is partial and in-frame only. The sample contains fewer than 70,000 clones, about 91% of which appear only once. The material sequenced was peripheral blood, taken 28 days after the second AZD1222 dose. The clonotype originates from an adult who received the AZD1222 COVID-19 vaccine.

The CDR3 region is CASSLDWGRPYEQYF. DNA for the CDR3: TGTGCCAGCAGCTTAGATTGGGGACGTCCCTACGAGCAGTACTTC. The V and J genes are TRBV11-2 and TRBJ2-7; perhaps D is TRBD1 or TRBD2 (5 bases each). The germline V gene has CDR1 SGHAT and CDR2 FQNNGV. This CDR3 is 15 amino acids long. Trimming shortened V by 0 bases and J by 2 bases, and 11 bases separated the two germline ends.